The rows below give T cell receptor beta chains drawn from one sample of a study of shared clonotypes between healthy human individuals. Using immunoSEQ multiplex PCR, the repertoire was profiled, and TCRdb retains in-frame clones only, with some absent. Of over a million clones detected, 70% to 80% appear once; the ten largest clones hold roughly 0.57%. Sequencing was performed on memory CD4+ T cells from PBMCs. All receptors come from a man in his late teens or twenties in good health. Some clones in this sample may be carry-over from other donors' samples. CDR3s include the opening cysteine and the closing phenylalanine or tryptophan. The D gene is left open where the match is weak. Clone size is not always given. Where it is, it says once, few, many or a class for expanded clones.

-	TRBD2	TRBV6-5	TRBJ2-7	CASSYSGSGLYEQYF	TGTGCCAGCAGTTATAGCGGGAGTGGTCTCTACGAGCAGTACTTC
few	-	TRBV10-2	TRBJ2-7	CASRPRSQTYEQYF	TGCGCCAGCAGGCCCCGGAGCCAAACCTACGAGCAGTACTTC
-	-	TRBV15	TRBJ1-2	CATSRVTGGYTF	TGTGCCACCAGCAGAGTTACCGGGGGCTACACCTTC
-	TRBD2	TRBV5-1	TRBJ2-2	CASSFSGLASGELFF	TGCGCCAGCAGCTTTTCGGGACTAGCGAGCGGGGAGCTGTTTTTT
few	TRBD2	TRBV5-1	TRBJ2-5	CASSPGGAEETQYF	TGCGCCAGCAGCCCGGGGGGGGCGGAAGAGACCCAGTACTTC
-	-	TRBV15	TRBJ2-1	CAIKGGPYNEQFF	TGTGCCATCAAGGGGGGTCCCTACAATGAGCAGTTCTTC
-	-	TRBV6-1	TRBJ1-1	CASRDTSTGAFF	TGTGCCAGCAGGGACACCTCAACTGGAGCTTTCTTT
-	TRBD1	TRBV5-1	TRBJ2-7	CASSLGRDRIVYEQYF	TGCGCCAGCAGCTTGGGGCGGGACAGGATAGTTTACGAGCAGTACTTC
-	-	TRBV7-9	TRBJ2-4	CASSFTKNIQYF	TGTGCCAGCAGCTTTACCAAAAACATTCAGTACTTC
few	-	TRBV4-3	TRBJ2-1	CASRSGREYNEQFF	TGCGCCAGCAGGAGCGGAAGGGAGTACAATGAGCAGTTCTTC
-	TRBD2	TRBV7-3	TRBJ2-1	CASSPGGSGRAREQFF	TGTGCCAGCAGCCCCGGGGGGAGCGGGAGGGCCCGTGAGCAGTTCTTC
-	-	TRBV19	TRBJ1-1	CASSRANAEAFF	TGTGCCAGTAGTCGGGCCAATGCTGAAGCTTTCTTT
-	-	TRBV28	TRBJ1-2	CASSSQDYGYTF	TGTGCCAGCAGTTCACAGGACTATGGCTACACCTTC
-	-	TRBV18	TRBJ1-5	CASSPLPNQPQHF	TGTGCCAGCTCACCACTGCCCAATCAGCCCCAGCATTTT
-	-	TRBV5-1	TRBJ2-7	CASSRGDGTYEQYF	TGCGCCAGCAGCCGCGGGGACGGGACCTACGAGCAGTACTTC
-	-	TRBV5-8	TRBJ1-5	CASSLRGRSNQPQHF	TGTGCCAGCAGCCTAAGGGGCAGAAGCAATCAGCCCCAGCATTTT
-	-	TRBV7-2	TRBJ2-5	CASVKDWTTKETQYF	TGTGCCAGCGTAAAGGATTGGACAACGAAAGAGACCCAGTACTTC
-	-	TRBV15	TRBJ2-2	CATSKAATGELFF	TGTGCCACCAGCAAAGCGGCCACCGGGGAGCTGTTTTTT
-	-	TRBV4-1	TRBJ2-3	CASSQVGDTQYF	TGCGCCAGCAGCCAAGTTGGAGATACGCAGTATTTT
-	TRBD1	TRBV28	TRBJ2-7	CASRAPGQPPYEQYF	TGTGCCAGCAGAGCGCCGGGACAGCCGCCTTACGAGCAGTACTTC
-	-	TRBV27	TRBJ1-1	CASSRATQGIPEAFF	TGTGCCAGCAGTCGCGCGACCCAGGGCATCCCTGAAGCTTTCTTT
-	-	TRBV5-4	TRBJ1-1	CASSQVGAGAEAFF	TGTGCCAGCAGCCAAGTGGGGGCAGGGGCTGAAGCTTTCTTT
once	TRBD2	TRBV28	TRBJ2-2	CASNLGTSGARGLFF	TGTGCCAGCAACCTTGGGACTAGCGGGGCCAGGGGGCTGTTTTTT
-	-	TRBV5-1	TRBJ2-1	CASSLDWGGEQFF	TGCGCCAGCAGCTTGGATTGGGGTGGTGAGCAGTTCTTC
once	-	TRBV11-2	TRBJ2-1	CASSLDRRVRSYNEQFF	TGTGCCAGCAGCTTAGATAGGCGTGTGAGGTCCTACAATGAGCAGTTCTTC
once	-	TRBV5-4	TRBJ1-4	CASSLDTGLGNEKLFF	TGTGCCAGCAGCTTGGACACCGGGCTGGGTAATGAAAAACTGTTTTTT
-	TRBD2	TRBV2	TRBJ2-5	CASSITTGTSGRAQYF	TGTGCCAGCAGTATCACTACCGGGACTAGCGGGAGAGCCCAGTACTTC
-	TRBD2	TRBV9	TRBJ2-1	CASSGATNEQFF	TGTGCCTCTAGCGGGGCAACCAATGAGCAGTTCTTC
-	-	TRBV5-1	TRBJ2-5	CASSLVFGNGETQYF	TGCGCCAGCAGCTTGGTGTTCGGCAACGGAGAGACCCAGTACTTC
few	-	TRBV11-2	TRBJ1-1	CASSGRAPEAFF	TGTGCCAGCAGCGGGCGGGCACCCGAAGCTTTCTTT
-	-	TRBV5-6	TRBJ1-4	CASTRTGDEKLFF	TGTGCCAGCACCCGGACGGGGGATGAAAAACTGTTTTTT
-	-	TRBV6-5	TRBJ1-5	CASSMQASNQPQHF	TGTGCCAGCAGTATGCAGGCTAGCAATCAGCCCCAGCATTTT
-	TRBD1	TRBV5-4	TRBJ2-1	CASSPPGGQAYNEQFF	TGTGCCAGCAGTCCCCCCGGGGGACAGGCCTACAATGAGCAGTTCTTC
-	-	TRBV4-2	TRBJ2-3	CASSHPTDTQYF	TGTGCCAGCAGCCACCCGACAGATACGCAGTATTTT
-	-	TRBV5-1	TRBJ2-2	CASSLQVGTGELFF	TGCGCCAGCAGCTTGCAGGTCGGCACCGGGGAGCTGTTTTTT
few	-	TRBV28	TRBJ2-7	CASTVAGVPGEQYF	TGTGCCAGCACAGTCGCAGGGGTCCCGGGCGAGCAGTACTTC
-	-	TRBV9	TRBJ2-7	CASSISARTYEQYF	TGTGCCAGCAGCATCTCAGCGCGTACCTACGAGCAGTACTTC
-	-	TRBV16	TRBJ1-5	CASSRGTNGQPQHF	TGTGCCAGCAGTCGAGGGACTAACGGCCAGCCCCAGCATTTT
-	-	TRBV6-6	TRBJ2-5	CASSWAHQETQYF	TGTGCCAGCAGTTGGGCTCACCAAGAGACCCAGTACTTC
once	TRBD2	TRBV5-8	TRBJ2-1	CASSFRGENEQFF	TGTGCCAGCAGCTTCCGGGGGGAGAATGAGCAGTTCTTC
-	-	TRBV20-1	TRBJ2-7	CSAPYEQYF	TGCAGTGCTCCCTACGAGCAGTACTTC
-	TRBD1	TRBV9	TRBJ1-3	CASSVTGAYGGNTIYF	TGTGCCAGCAGCGTTACAGGGGCCTACGGTGGAAACACCATATATTTT
-	TRBD1	TRBV7-9	TRBJ2-7	CASSPGTGGGEQYF	TGTGCCAGCAGCCCCGGGACAGGGGGCGGGGAGCAGTACTTC
many	TRBD1	TRBV5-6	TRBJ2-7	CASSLGDRGEQYF	TGTGCCAGCAGCTTGGGGGACAGGGGTGAGCAGTACTTC
-	TRBD1	TRBV6-1	TRBJ2-4	CASSVTGDIQYF	TGTGCCAGCAGTGTGACAGGGGACATTCAGTACTTC
many	TRBD1	TRBV6-5	TRBJ2-7	CASSRDRGATYEQYF	TGTGCCAGCAGCCGCGACAGGGGCGCAACCTACGAGCAGTACTTC
-	-	TRBV5-5	TRBJ2-3	CASSFRQGTDTQYF	TGTGCCAGCAGCTTTAGACAGGGCACAGATACGCAGTATTTT
-	TRBD1	TRBV25-1	TRBJ2-1	CASSHGGAGGNEQFF	TGTGCCAGCAGCCACGGTGGGGCAGGGGGAAATGAGCAGTTCTTC
-	-	TRBV5-1	TRBJ2-2	CASSPLTATGELFF	TGCGCCAGCAGCCCACTGACAGCGACCGGGGAGCTGTTTTTT
many	TRBD2	TRBV7-6	TRBJ2-3	CASSLVAGGFSDTQYF	TGTGCCAGCAGCTTAGTGGCGGGAGGCTTCTCAGATACGCAGTATTTT
-	TRBD2	TRBV5-4	TRBJ2-7	CASSLAASGGYEQYF	TGTGCCAGCAGCTTGGCTGCTAGCGGGGGCTACGAGCAGTACTTC